This T cell receptor (beta chain) was recovered during a study of cytomegalovirus exposure and HLA in healthy donors. Whole-study results and caveats: Analyzed later, most CMV-associated TCR beta chains appeared HLA-restricted. Segments of the TCR beta V type were, in most cases, productive about 87% or about 30% of the time in an earlier analysis.

The primer mix had 60 Vbeta and 13 Jbeta primers. Authors' data handling: In a later analysis, approximately 80 million unique TCR beta chains included roughly 11 million shared by two or more donors. The data were produced by immunoSEQ multiplex PCR, yet TCRdb's version contains in-frame clones alone and is incomplete. V and J calls and clone size come straight from that table; D and trimming were deduced from the DNA. Altogether more than 80,000 clones are present, roughly two thirds being singletons, with the ten largest covering about 2.5%. There are a few counts of this clone. The antigen is undetermined. This CDR3 contains 14 residues. The germline V gene has CDR1 SNHLY and CDR2 FYNNEI. Trimming cost V 8 bases and J 6 bases; bases outside gene matches: 11. Participants comprised healthy donors of bone marrow.

Sample: PBMCs. The sequence was collected from a female donor in good health and CMV-seronegative. This sequence joins TRBV2 and TRBJ2-3, with 7 bases matching TRBD1. The CDR3 sequence is CASGKDRSTDTQYF. The CDR3 DNA is TGTGCCAGCGGGAAGGACAGGTCCACGGATACGCAGTATTTT.